What follows are 20 T cell receptor beta chains derived from one specimen sequenced in a study of neurological immune-mediated disorders. Via MiXCR, TCRdb re-called the 5' RACE reads, giving one row per CDR3 protein. The sample shows 70,000 to 90,000 distinct CDR3 sequences, almost 6% of them seen only once. Time point denoted: longitudinal time-point 2. The sample comprised PBMCs. The origin of the receptors is a woman aged 60-75 years with multiple sclerosis.

This clonotype occurred many times. The genes are TRBV7-8 and TRBJ2-3, with D tentatively TRBD1 (6 bases). Germline CDR1 reads SGHVS; CDR2 reads FQNEAQ. This CDR3 has 15 residues. The ends were cut back, 4 bases at V and 1 base at J, with 12 bases in the middle. In DNA form, the CDR3 reads TGTGCCAGCAGCTCAAACAGGGCTCGCACAGATACGCAGTATTTT. This translates into CASSSNRARTDTQYF.

Many counts were recorded for this clonotype. The rearrangement joins TRBV5-1 to TRBJ2-2; D ambiguous. Trimming pared 1 base from V and 3 bases from J, leaving 7 bases between. The CDR3 extends over 14 amino acids. Germline CDR1 reads SGHRS; CDR2 reads YFSETQ. For the CDR3, the DNA is TGCGCCAGCAGCTTGAGGATGGACACCGGGGAGCTGTTTTTT. It specifies CASSLRMDTGELFF.

Within the sample, this clonotype is medium-sized. The rearrangement links TRBV7-2 to TRBJ2-1; 7 bases map to TRBD2. Looked up from germline, CDR1 is SGHTA and CDR2 is FQGNSA. The CDR3 has 15 amino acids. The V segment lost 4 bases and the J segment 0 bases; nucleotides outside the gene matches: 3. CDR3 sequence reads: CASSSRGNSYNEQFF. DNA for the CDR3: TGTGCCAGCAGCTCGCGGGGGAACTCCTACAATGAGCAGTTCTTC.

Many counts were recorded for this clonotype. The chain uses TRBV5-6 and TRBJ1-3, with D perhaps TRBD1 (6 bases). This CDR3 has 16 residues. The germline gives CDR1 SGHDT, CDR2 YYEEEE. V was clipped by 0 bases and J by 1 base, with 11 bases between them. The CDR3 loop reads CASSLEQGRSGNTIYF. The CDR3 DNA sequence: TGTGCCAGCAGCTTGGAGCAGGGGAGATCTGGAAACACCATATATTTT.

This clonotype has ten or more counts. The genes are TRBV27 and TRBJ2-1; maybe TRBD2 (5 bases). The length of the CDR3 is 14 residues. V was shortened by 3 bases and J by 7 bases, with 13 bases between the two germline ends. Germline V gene lookup returns CDR1 MNHEY and CDR2 SMNVEV (reference sequence). CDR3 protein: CASSFAGERNEQFF. The CDR3 nucleotides read TGTGCCAGCAGTTTCGCCGGGGAGCGGAATGAGCAGTTCTTC.

This clonotype was seen ten or more times. The chain recombines TRBV25-1 with TRBJ2-7, with 10 bases aligning to TRBD2. CDR1 is MGHDK, CDR2 SYGVNS, per germline. The CDR3 contains 15 residues. V lost 3 bases to trimming and J lost 3 bases; unmatched junction nucleotides: 5. The CDR3 DNA reads as TGTGCCAGCAGTGACGGACTAGCGGAGCGCTACGAGCAGTACTTC. Residues: CASSDGLAERYEQYF.

This clonotype showed up many times. This sequence joins TRBV5-8 and TRBJ2-1, with D hard to call. CDR1 and CDR2 (germline): SGHTS, YDEGEE. The V end was cut by 5 bases, the J end by 16 bases, with 7 bases between. The CDR3 has 8 amino acids. CDR3 DNA sequence: TGTGCCAGCAGACCTCCTTTCTTC. Amino acid sequence: CASRPPFF.

This clonotype was seen at least ten times. The rearrangement uses TRBV5-6 and TRBJ2-7; D not resolved. Trimming pared 0 bases from V and 0 bases from J, leaving 10 bases between. CDR1 is SGHDT and CDR2 is YYEEEE in the germline V gene. This CDR3 comprises 15 residues. DNA for the CDR3: TGTGCCAGCAGCTTGGTGGCTGGCAGCTCCTACGAGCAGTACTTC. Translating it yields CASSLVAGSSYEQYF.

This clonotype has at least ten counts. The V and J genes are TRBV11-2 and TRBJ1-2; 8 bases align to TRBD1. Germline V gives CDR1 SGHAT, CDR2 FQNNGV. V trimming: 8 bases; J trimming: 4 bases; junction bases outside the gene matches: 3. The CDR3 is 12 amino acids. The CDR3 coding sequence is TGTGCCAGCCAGGGGGCGGGCTATGGCTACACCTTC. It is translated as CASQGAGYGYTF. Complete variable domain (other parts from reference TRBV11-2 and TRBJ1-2): EAGVAQSPRYKIIEKRQSVAFWCNPISGHATLYWYQQILGQGPKLLIQFQNNGVVDDSQLPKDRFSAERLKGVDSTLKIQPAKLEDSAVYLCASQGAGYGYTFGSGTRLTVV.

There are many counts of this clonotype. V usage is TRBV6-5 and J usage is TRBJ2-7, with D perhaps being TRBD1 or TRBD2 (5 bases each). The CDR3 is 14 amino acids. The germline V and J ends were trimmed by 1 base and 1 base, with 8 bases remaining between them. CDR1 and CDR2 (germline): MNHEY, SVGAGI. This CDR3 reads CASSYLGDSYEQYF. The DNA for the CDR3 is TGTGCCAGCAGTTACTTGGGGGATTCCTACGAGCAGTACTTC.

This clonotype appeared many times. The chain recombines TRBV5-1 with TRBJ2-1; D is perhaps TRBD2 (6 bases). The CDR3 is made up of 16 amino acids. V was clipped by 0 bases and J by 4 bases, with 14 bases between them. Germline V gives CDR1 SGHRS, CDR2 YFSETQ. CDR3 in amino acids: CASSLAGLGGYNEQFF. Written as DNA, the CDR3 is TGCGCCAGCAGCTTGGCAGGCCTCGGGGGTTACAATGAGCAGTTCTTC.

At least ten counts were recorded for this clonotype. The chain has TRBV15 and TRBJ2-7, with TRBD1 matching over 8 bases. With 7 bases clipped from V and 7 bases from J, the junction kept 12 bases outside the gene matches. CDR1 and CDR2 from the germline V gene are LNHNV and YYDKDF (reference sequence). The CDR3 spans 14 residues. CDR3 in amino acids: CATTADRVVGEQYF. In DNA, the CDR3 is TGTGCCACCACGGCGGACAGGGTAGTTGGAGAGCAGTACTTC.

At least ten counts were recorded for this clonotype. V and J are TRBV28 and TRBJ1-2; D is undetermined. Trimming cost V 8 bases and J 2 bases, with 12 bases left between them. The germline CDR1 and CDR2 sequences are MDHEN and SYDVKM. CDR3 length equals 13 residues. CDR3: CASGTGSNYGYTF. In nucleotides, the CDR3 is TGTGCCAGCGGAACGGGGTCAAACTATGGCTACACCTTC.

This clonotype was detected ten times or more. The chain has TRBV7-9 and TRBJ2-1; no reliable D call. This CDR3 region has 12 residues. Germline CDR1 is SEHNR and CDR2 is FQNEAQ (reference sequence). Trimming removed 4 bases from V and 7 bases from J, with 8 bases in between. The chain's CDR3 is CASSSVWNEQFF. In DNA form, the CDR3 reads TGTGCCAGCAGCTCAGTCTGGAATGAGCAGTTCTTC.

This clonotype was recorded many times. The chain combines TRBV29-1 with TRBJ1-3; D remains ambiguous. CDR1 and CDR2 (germline): SQVTM, ANQGSEA. CDR3 length: 14 residues. Trimming left V 5 bases short and J 0 bases short, with 11 bases between. CDR3 protein: CSVSQETSGNTIYF. As DNA, the CDR3 is TGCAGCGTTTCTCAGGAGACCTCTGGAAACACCATATATTTT.

This clonotype was observed at least ten times. The rearrangement uses TRBV7-6 and TRBJ1-1; D gene ambiguous. The CDR3 contains 13 residues. The germline V gene has CDR1 SGHVS and CDR2 FNYEAQ. V lost 0 bases to trimming and J lost 1 base, with 3 bases between them. The chain's CDR3 is CASSLATNTEAFF. CDR3 sequence (DNA): TGTGCCAGCAGCTTAGCTACGAACACTGAAGCTTTCTTT.

This clonotype came up many times. V is TRBV7-9 and J is TRBJ1-5, with 10 nucleotides matching TRBD1. This CDR3 is built from 17 residues. Per the germline V gene, CDR1 is SEHNR and CDR2 is FQNEAQ (reference sequence). V shed 7 bases and J 4 bases; nucleotides not matched to a gene: 13. This chain's CDR3 is CASTPDRGYKGNQPQHF. CDR3 nucleotides: TGTGCCAGCACCCCGGACAGGGGGTATAAGGGGAATCAGCCCCAGCATTTT.

The sample holds many counts of this clonotype. For the CDR3, the DNA is TGTGCCAGCAGTGAACCCCGCGGACAGTACACTGAAGCTTTCTTT. Translated: CASSEPRGQYTEAFF. The V and J genes are TRBV6-5 and TRBJ1-1; possibly TRBD1 for D (6 bases). With 5 bases removed from V and 3 bases from J, the gap between germline ends came to 16 bases. Germline CDR1 reads MNHEY; CDR2 reads SVGAGI. The CDR3 totals 15 residues.

Only a few counts were recorded for this clonotype. The chain couples TRBV29-1 to TRBJ2-1; TRBD2 matches at 8 bases. V lost 4 bases and J lost 4; bases outside the gene matches: 6. The CDR3 has 14 amino acids. Germline values: CDR1 SQVTM, CDR2 ANQGSEA. Written as DNA, the CDR3 is TGCAGCGTTGGGGCGGGGGGCAAATACAATGAGCAGTTCTTC. It translates to CSVGAGGKYNEQFF.

This clonotype was recorded many times. The chain has TRBV5-1 and TRBJ2-7, with a possible D match to TRBD1 (6 bases). CDR1 is SGHRS, CDR2 YFSETQ, per germline. Trimming took 4 bases from V and 3 from J, leaving 11 bases between them. The CDR3 spans 13 residues. The CDR3 loop is CASSPGDNYEQYF. Here the CDR3 DNA reads TGCGCCAGCAGCCCTGGGGACAACTACGAGCAGTACTTC.